This T cell receptor (beta chain) was found in a study of T cell changes during pregnancy in multiple sclerosis (dated 2019 in TCRdb). Regarding the research as a whole: Changes in the T cell repertoire over the course of pregnancy were examined in this study in women with multiple sclerosis.

Libraries were made using the immunoSEQ multiplex PCR assay. This immuneACCESS table, as held by TCRdb, lists in-frame sequences with V and J called but not all clones. Of the missing ones, under half trace to an unresolved V gene in checked studies; the others have no known cause. The sample yields under 45,000 clones; around 90% were counted once. The ten largest clones capture around 4.3% of the sample. With respect to this clone: Its antigen is not yet known. Base qualities are not at hand, and no much larger clone is one base apart.

The CDR3 runs 16 amino acids, cysteine and phenylalanine included. Of all the DNA, just the CDR3 is kept, 48 bases in frame from base 1. Per the germline V gene (reference sequence), LNHDA is the CDR1 and SQIVND is the CDR2. V loses 6 bases at its end and J loses 3 bases; junction bases beyond the gene matches: 5. The chain joins TRBV19 to TRBJ1-4; 12 of the junction bases match TRBD1. This sequence was found in a female donor in good health, enrolled as a control in a pregnancy study. Sequencing used peripheral blood, obtained in the second trimester of pregnancy. The CDR3 loop reads CASSKGQGAPNEKLFF. The nucleotides are TGTGCCAGTAGCAAGGGACAGGGGGCCCCTAATGAAAAACTGTTTTTT.